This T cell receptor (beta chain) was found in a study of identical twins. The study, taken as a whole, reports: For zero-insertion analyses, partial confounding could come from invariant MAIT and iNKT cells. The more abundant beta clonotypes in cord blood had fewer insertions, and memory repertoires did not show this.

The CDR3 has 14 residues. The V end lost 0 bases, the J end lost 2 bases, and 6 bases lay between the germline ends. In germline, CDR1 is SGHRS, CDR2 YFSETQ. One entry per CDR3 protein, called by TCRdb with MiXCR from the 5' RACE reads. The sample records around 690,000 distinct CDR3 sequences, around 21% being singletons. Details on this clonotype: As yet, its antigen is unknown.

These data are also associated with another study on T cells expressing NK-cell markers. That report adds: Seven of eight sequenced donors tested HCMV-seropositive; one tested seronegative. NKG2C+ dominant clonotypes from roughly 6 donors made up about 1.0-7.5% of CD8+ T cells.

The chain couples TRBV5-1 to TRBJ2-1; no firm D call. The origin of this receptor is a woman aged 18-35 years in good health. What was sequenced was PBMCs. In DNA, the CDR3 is TGCGCCAGCAGCTTGGAGGGTACCTACAATGAGCAGTTCTTC. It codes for CASSLEGTYNEQFF.